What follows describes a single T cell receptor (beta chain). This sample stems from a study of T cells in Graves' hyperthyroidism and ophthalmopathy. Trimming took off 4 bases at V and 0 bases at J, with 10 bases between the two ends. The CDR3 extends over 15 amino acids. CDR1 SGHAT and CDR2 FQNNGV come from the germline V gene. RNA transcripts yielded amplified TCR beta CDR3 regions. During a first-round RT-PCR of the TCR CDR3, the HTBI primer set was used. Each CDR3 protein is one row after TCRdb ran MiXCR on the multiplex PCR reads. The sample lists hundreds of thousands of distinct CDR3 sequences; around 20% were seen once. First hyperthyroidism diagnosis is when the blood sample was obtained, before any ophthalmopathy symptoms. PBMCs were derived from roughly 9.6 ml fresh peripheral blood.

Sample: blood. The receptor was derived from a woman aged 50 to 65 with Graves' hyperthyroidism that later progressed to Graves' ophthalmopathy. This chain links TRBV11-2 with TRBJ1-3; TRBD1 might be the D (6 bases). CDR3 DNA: TGTGCCAGCAGCTCACAGGGAAGCTCTGGAAACACCATATATTTT. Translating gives CASSSQGSSGNTIYF.